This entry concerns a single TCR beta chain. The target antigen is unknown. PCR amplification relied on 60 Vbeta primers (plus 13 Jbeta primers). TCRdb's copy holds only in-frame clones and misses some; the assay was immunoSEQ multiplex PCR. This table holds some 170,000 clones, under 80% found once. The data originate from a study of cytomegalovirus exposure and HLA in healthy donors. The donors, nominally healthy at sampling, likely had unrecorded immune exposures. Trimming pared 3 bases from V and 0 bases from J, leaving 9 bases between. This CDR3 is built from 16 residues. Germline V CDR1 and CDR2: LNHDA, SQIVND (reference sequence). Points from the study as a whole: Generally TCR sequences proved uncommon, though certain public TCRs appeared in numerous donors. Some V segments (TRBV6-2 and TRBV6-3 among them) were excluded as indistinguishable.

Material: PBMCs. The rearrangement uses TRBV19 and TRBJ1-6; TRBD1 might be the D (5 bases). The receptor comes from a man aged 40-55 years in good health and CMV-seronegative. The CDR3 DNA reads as TGTGCCAGTAGTATGAGACAGATCTCCTATAATTCACCCCTCCACTTT. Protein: CASSMRQISYNSPLHF.